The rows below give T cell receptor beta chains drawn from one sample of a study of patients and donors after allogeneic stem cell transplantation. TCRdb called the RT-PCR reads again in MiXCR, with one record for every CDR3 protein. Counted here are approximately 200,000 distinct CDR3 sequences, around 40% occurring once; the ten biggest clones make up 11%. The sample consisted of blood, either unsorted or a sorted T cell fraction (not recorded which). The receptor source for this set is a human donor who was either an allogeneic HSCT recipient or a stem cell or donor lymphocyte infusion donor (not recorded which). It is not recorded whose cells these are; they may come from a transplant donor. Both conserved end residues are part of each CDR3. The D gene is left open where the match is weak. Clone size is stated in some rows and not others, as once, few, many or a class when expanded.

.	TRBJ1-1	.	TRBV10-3	CAIKRHMNTEAFF	TGTGCCATCAAGAGGCATATGAACACTGAAGCTTTCTTT
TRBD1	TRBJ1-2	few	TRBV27	CASSPQGSGYTF	TGTGCCAGCAGTCCACAGGGGAGTGGCTACACCTTC
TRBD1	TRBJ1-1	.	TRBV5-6	CASSLVGQAMNTEAFF	TGTGCCAGCAGCTTGGTGGGACAGGCCATGAACACTGAAGCTTTCTTT
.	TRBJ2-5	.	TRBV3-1	CASSRQGAETQYF	TGTGCCAGCAGCCGACAAGGGGCAGAGACCCAGTACTTC
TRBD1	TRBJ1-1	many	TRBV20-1	CSARAIQGTTEAFF	TGCAGTGCTAGAGCTATACAGGGGACCACTGAAGCTTTCTTT
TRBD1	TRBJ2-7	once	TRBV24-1	CATGQAPYEQYF	TGTGCCACGGGACAGGCCCCCTACGAGCAGTACTTC
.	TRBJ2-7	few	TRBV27	CASSWAWGYEQYF	TGTGCCAGCAGTTGGGCATGGGGCTACGAGCAGTACTTC
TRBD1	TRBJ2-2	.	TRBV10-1	CASSSGQVTGELFF	TGCGCCAGCAGTTCGGGACAGGTCACCGGGGAGCTGTTTTTT
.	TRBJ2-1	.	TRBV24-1	CATSDPRTDEQFF	TGTGCCACCAGTGACCCGCGAACGGATGAGCAGTTCTTC
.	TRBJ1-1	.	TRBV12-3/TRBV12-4	CASSPPGGPNTEAFF	TGTGCCAGCAGTCCCCCGGGGGGCCCGAACACTGAAGCTTTCTTT
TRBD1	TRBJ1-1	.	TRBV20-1	CRGDREKNTEAFF	TGCAGGGGAGACAGGGAGAAGAACACTGAAGCTTTCTTT
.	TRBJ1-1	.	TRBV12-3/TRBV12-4	CASSLQSNTEAFF	TGTGCCAGCAGTTTGCAGTCCAACACTGAAGCTTTCTTT
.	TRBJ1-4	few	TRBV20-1	CSARDLRRNEKLFF	TGCAGTGCTAGAGATCTACGTAGGAATGAAAAACTGTTTTTT
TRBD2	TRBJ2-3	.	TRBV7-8	CASSRGGLASTDTQYF	TGTGCCAGCAGCCGGGGCGGACTAGCATCCACAGATACGCAGTATTTT
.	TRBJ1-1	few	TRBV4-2	CASSPYFQGITTEAFF	TGTGCCAGCAGCCCATACTTTCAGGGGATTACCACTGAAGCTTTCTTT
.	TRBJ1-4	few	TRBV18	CASSPFGGLPNEKLFF	TGTGCCAGCTCACCGTTCGGGGGACTTCCAAATGAAAAACTGTTTTTT
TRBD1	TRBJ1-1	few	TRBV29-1	CSVDISGTANTEAFF	TGCAGCGTTGACATCTCCGGGACAGCGAACACTGAAGCTTTCTTT